This TCR beta chain stems from a study of T cell repertoires in cytomegalovirus infection. Overall study results and limits: The study found HLA-C-restricted CMV-specific TCR beta clonotypes dominating the ex vivo response. CMV carriers with the relevant HLA were identified by cumulative public TCR beta family frequency.

TCRdb re-called the reads with MiXCR, one entry per CDR3 protein. The sample consists of some 900,000 distinct CDR3 sequences, roughly 33% of them appearing once. The V end was cut by 7 bases, the J end by 6 bases, with 14 bases between. CDR1 is DFQATT and CDR2 is SNEGSKA in the germline V gene (reference sequence). The CDR3 is made up of 12 amino acids. The table lists this clonotype with many counts. Its antigen is currently unknown. The sample here was cultured CD8+ T cells from PBMCs, taken from culture after CMV antigen stimulation. This TCR derives from a human donor in good health (CMV status not recorded). Some clones in this sample may be carry-over from other donors' samples. The chain joins TRBV20-1 to TRBJ2-3; D uncertain. This chain's CDR3 is CSVQTGRDTQYF. CDR3 coding DNA: TGCAGTGTTCAGACGGGCAGGGATACGCAGTATTTT.